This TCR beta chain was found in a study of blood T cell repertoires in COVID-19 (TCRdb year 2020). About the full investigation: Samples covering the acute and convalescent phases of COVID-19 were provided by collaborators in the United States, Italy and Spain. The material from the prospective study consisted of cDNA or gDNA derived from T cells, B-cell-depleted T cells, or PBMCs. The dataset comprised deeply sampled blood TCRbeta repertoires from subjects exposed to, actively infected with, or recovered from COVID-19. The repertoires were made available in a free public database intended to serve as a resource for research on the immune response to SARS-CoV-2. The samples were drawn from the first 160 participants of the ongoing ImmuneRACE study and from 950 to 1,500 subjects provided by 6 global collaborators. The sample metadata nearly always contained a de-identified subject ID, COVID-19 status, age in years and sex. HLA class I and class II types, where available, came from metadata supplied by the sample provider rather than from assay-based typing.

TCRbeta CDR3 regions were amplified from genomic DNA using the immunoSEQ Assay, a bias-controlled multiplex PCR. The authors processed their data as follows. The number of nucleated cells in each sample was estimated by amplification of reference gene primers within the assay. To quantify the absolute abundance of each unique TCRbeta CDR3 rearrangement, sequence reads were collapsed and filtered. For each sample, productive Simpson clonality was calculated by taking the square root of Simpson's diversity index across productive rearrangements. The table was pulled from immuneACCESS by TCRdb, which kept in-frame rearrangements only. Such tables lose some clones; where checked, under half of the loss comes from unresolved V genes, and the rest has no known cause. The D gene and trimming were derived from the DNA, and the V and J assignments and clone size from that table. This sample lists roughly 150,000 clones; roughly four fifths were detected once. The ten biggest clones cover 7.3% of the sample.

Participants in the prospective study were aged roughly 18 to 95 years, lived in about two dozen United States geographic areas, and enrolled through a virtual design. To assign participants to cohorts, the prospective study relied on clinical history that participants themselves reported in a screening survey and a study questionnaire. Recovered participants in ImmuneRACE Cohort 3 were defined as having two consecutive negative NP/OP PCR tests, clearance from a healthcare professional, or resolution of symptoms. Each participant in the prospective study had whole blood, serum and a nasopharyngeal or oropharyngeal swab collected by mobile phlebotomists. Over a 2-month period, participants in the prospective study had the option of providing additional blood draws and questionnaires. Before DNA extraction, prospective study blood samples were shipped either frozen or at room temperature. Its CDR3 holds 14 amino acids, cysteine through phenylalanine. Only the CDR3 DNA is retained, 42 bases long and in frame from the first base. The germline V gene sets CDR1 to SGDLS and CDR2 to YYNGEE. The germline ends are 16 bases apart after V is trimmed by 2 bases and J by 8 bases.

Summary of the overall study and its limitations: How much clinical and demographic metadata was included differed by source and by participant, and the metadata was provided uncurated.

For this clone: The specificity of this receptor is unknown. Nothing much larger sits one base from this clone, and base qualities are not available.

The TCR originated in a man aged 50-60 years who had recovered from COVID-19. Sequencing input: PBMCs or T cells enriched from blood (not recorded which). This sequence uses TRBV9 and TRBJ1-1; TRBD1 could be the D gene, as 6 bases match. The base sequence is TGTGCCAGCAGCGTGGGGGCCACAGGGCCCGAAGCTTTCTTT. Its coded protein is CASSVGATGPEAFF.